This T cell receptor beta chain was captured by sequencing in a study of radiation and T cells in renal cell carcinoma. CDR3 length equals 14 residues. Per germline, CDR1 SGHAT and CDR2 FQNNGV. V lost 5 bases and J lost 5; bases outside the gene matches: 3. This clone has only a few counts. The treatment was: treatment-naive control, cytoreductive nephrectomy. Controls were unirradiated tumors from treatment-naive cytoreductive nephrectomy patients. Here immunoSEQ multiplex PCR was the method, and the copy in TCRdb shows in-frame clones only, minus some. The sample contains approximately 16,000 clones, about 53% of which appear only once.

The V call is TRBV11-2, the J call TRBJ1-5; TRBD1 matches at 10 bases. The material was tumor tissue, obtained from a patient whose treatment was nephrectomy without radiotherapy. The TCR was taken from a man aged 40-50 years with renal cell carcinoma. Written as DNA, the CDR3 is TGTGCCAGCAGCCCGGGACAGGGGTATCAGCCCCAGCATTTT. Translating gives CASSPGQGYQPQHF.